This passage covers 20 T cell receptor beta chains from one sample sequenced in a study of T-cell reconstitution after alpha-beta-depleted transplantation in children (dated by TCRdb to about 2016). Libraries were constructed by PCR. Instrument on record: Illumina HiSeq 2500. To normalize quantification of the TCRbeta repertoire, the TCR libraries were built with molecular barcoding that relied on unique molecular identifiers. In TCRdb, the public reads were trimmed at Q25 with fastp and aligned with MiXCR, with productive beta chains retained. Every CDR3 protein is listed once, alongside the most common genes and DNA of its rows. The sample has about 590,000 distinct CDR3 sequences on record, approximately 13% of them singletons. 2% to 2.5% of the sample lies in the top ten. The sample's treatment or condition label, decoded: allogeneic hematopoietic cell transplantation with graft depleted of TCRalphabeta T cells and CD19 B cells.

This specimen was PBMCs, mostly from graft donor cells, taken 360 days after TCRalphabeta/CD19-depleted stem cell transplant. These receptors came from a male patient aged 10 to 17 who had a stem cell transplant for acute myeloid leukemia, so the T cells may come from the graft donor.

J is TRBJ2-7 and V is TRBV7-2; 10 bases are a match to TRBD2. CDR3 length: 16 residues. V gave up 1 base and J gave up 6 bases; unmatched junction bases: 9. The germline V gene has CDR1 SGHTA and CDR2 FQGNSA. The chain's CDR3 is CASSLGASSGSREQYF. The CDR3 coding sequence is TGTGCCAGCAGCTTAGGGGCGTCTAGCGGGAGCCGCGAGCAGTACTTC.

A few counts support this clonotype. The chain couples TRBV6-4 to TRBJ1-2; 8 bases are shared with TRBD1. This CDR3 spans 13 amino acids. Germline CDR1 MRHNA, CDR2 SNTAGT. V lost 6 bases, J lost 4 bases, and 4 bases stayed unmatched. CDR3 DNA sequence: TGTGCCAGCAGGGGACAGGTTCCCTATGGCTACACCTTC. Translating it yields CASRGQVPYGYTF.

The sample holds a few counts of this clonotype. The CDR3 DNA reads TGTGCCAGCAGTCCCACCGGGACATACTCCTACGAGCAGTACTTC. This sequence encodes CASSPTGTYSYEQYF. The rearrangement uses TRBV7-6 and TRBJ2-7; a possible D gene is TRBD1 (6 bases). The germline V gene encodes CDR1 SGHVS and CDR2 FNYEAQ. The ends were cut back, 6 bases at V and 0 bases at J, with 15 bases in the middle. The CDR3 length is 15 residues.

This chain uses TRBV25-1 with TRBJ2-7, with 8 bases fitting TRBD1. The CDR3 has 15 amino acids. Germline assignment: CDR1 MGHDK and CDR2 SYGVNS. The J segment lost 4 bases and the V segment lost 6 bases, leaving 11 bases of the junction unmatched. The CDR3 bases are TGTGCCAGCAGCCAACGCCGGGACAGGAGTTACGAGCAGTACTTC. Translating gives CASSQRRDRSYEQYF.

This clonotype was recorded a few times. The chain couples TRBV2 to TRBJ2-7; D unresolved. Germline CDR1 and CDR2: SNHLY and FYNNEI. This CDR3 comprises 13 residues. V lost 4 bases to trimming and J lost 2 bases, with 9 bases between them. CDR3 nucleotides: TGTGCCAGCAGTGTTAACATCGCCTACGAGCAGTACTTC. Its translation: CASSVNIAYEQYF.

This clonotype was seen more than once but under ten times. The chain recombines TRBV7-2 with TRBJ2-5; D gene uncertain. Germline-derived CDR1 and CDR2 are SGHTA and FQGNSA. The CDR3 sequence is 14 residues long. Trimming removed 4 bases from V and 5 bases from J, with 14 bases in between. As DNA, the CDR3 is TGTGCCAGCAGCTGGTTAGGTCTAGGGGAGACCCAGTACTTC. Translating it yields CASSWLGLGETQYF.

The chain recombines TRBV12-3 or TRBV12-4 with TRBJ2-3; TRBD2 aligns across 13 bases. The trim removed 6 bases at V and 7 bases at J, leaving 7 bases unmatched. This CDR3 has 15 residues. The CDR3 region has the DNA TGTGCCAGCAGGCCACTAGCGGGAGGGCCAAATACGCAGTATTTT. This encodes CASRPLAGGPNTQYF.

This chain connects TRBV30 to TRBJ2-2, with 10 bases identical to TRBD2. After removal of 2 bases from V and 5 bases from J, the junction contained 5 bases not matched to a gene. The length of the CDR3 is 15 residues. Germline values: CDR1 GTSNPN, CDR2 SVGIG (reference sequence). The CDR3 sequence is CAWSRLAGETGELFF. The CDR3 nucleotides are TGTGCCTGGAGTCGGCTAGCGGGAGAGACCGGGGAGCTGTTTTTT. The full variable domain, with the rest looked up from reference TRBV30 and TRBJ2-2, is SQTIHQWPATLVQPVGSPLSLECTVEGTSNPNLYWYRQAAGRGLQLLFYSVGIGQISSEVPQNLSASRPQDRQFILSSKKLLLSDSGFYLCAWSRLAGETGELFFGEGSRLTVL.

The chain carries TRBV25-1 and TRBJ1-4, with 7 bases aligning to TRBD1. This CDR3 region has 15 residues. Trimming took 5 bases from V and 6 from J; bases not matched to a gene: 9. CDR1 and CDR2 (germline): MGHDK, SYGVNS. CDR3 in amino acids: CASSPRTGGDEKLFF. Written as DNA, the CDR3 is TGTGCCAGCAGTCCAAGGACAGGAGGGGATGAAAAACTGTTTTTT.

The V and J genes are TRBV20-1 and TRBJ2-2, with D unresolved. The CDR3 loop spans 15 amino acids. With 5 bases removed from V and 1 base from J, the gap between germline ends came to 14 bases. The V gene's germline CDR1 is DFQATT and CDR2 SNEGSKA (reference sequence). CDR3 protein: CSALNSWENTGELFF. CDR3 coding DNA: TGCAGTGCTCTCAATTCATGGGAGAACACCGGGGAGCTGTTTTTT.

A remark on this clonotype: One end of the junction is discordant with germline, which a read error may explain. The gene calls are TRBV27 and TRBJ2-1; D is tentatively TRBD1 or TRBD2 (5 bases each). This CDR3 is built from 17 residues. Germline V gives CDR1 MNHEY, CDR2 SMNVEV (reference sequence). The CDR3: CTSSWGYYSKSYNEQFF. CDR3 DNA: TGTACCAGCAGTTGGGGGTACTATAGCAAGTCCTACAATGAGCAGTTCTTC.

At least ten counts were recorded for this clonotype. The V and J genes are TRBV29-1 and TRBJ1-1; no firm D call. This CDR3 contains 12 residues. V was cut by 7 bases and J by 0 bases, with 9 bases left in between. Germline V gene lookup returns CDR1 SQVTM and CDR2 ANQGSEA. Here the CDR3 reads CSAGEMNTEAFF. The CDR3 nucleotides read TGCAGCGCGGGCGAGATGAACACTGAAGCTTTCTTT.

The CDR3 spells CSALGTEETQYF. The DNA for the CDR3 is TGCAGCGCCCTGGGGACTGAAGAGACCCAGTACTTC. The chain couples TRBV29-1 to TRBJ2-5, with TRBD2 as a possible D gene (6 bases). Germline V gives CDR1 SQVTM, CDR2 ANQGSEA. Trimming removed 7 bases at V and 3 bases at J, with 12 bases between. This CDR3 spans 12 amino acids. Combining the CDR3 with reference TRBV29-1 and TRBJ2-5 gives the whole variable domain SAVISQKPSRDICQRGTSLTIQCQVDSQVTMMFWYRQQPGQSLTLIATANQGSEATYESGFVIDKFPISRPNLTFSTLTVSNMSPEDSSIYLCSALGTEETQYFGPGTRLLVL.

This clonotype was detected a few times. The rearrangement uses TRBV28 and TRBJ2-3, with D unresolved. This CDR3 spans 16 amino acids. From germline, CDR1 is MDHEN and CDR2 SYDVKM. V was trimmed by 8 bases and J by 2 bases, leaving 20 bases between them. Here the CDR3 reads CASSVYPAIFTDTQYF. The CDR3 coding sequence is TGTGCCAGCTCAGTTTATCCCGCTATCTTCACAGATACGCAGTATTTT.

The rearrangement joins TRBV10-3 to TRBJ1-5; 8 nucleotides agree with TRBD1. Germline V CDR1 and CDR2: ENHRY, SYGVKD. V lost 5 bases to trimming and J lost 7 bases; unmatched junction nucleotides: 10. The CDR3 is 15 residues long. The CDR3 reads CAISPGGGFEQPQHF. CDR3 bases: TGTGCCATCAGTCCAGGGGGCGGTTTTGAACAGCCCCAGCATTTT.

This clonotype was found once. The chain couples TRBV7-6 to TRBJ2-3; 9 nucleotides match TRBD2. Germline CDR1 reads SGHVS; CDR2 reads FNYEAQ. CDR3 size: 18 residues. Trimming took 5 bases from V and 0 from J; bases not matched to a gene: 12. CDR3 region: CASSHGASGIISTDTQYF. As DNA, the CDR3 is TGTGCCAGCAGCCATGGGGCTAGCGGGATAATTAGCACAGATACGCAGTATTTT.

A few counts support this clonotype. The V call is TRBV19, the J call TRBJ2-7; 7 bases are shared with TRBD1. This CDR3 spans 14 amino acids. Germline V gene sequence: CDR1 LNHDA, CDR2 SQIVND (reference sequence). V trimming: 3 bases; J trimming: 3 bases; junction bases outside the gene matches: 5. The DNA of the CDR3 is TGTGCCAGTAGTATCCTGGGGGACAGCTACGAGCAGTACTTC. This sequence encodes CASSILGDSYEQYF. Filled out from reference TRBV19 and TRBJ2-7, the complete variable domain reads DGGITQSPKYLFRKEGQNVTLSCEQNLNHDAMYWYRQDPGQGLRLIYYSQIVNDFQKGDIAEGYSVSREKKESFPLTVTSAQKNPTAFYLCASSILGDSYEQYFGPGTRLTVT.

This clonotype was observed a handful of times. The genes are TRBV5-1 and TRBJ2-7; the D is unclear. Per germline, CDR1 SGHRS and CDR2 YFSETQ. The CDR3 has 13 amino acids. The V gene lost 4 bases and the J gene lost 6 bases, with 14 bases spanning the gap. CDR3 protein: CASSRVEVGEQYF. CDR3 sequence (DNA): TGCGCCAGCAGCCGTGTTGAGGTTGGCGAGCAGTACTTC.

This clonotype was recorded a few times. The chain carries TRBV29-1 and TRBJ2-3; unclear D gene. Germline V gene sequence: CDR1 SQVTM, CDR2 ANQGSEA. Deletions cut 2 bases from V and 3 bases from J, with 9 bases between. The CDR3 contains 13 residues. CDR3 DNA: TGCAGCGTTGAAACGGGCTTTACAGATACGCAGTATTTT. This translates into CSVETGFTDTQYF.

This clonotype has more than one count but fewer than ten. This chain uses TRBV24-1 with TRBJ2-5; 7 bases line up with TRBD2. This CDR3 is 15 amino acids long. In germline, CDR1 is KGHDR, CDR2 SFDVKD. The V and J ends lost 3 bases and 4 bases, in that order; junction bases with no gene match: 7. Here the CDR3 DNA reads TGTGCCACCAGTGATCCGGTGGGCGGGGGAGAGACCCAGTACTTC. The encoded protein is CATSDPVGGGETQYF.